The rows below give T cell receptor beta chains drawn from one sample of a study of OX40 agonist ivuxolimab in advanced cancers. Data came from immunoSEQ multiplex PCR; TCRdb stores just in-frame clones and leaves some out. The table shows about 79,000 clones, with about 90% occurring only once. The sample here was CD4+ or CD8+ T cells sorted from blood, taken in a trial of the OX40 agonist ivuxolimab. The receptor source for this set is an adult with an advanced solid tumor such as melanoma, head and neck, liver or kidney cancer. Each CDR3 is given with its conserved first and last residue. D genes are given only for firm matches. Rows give clone size only sometimes, using once, few, many, or a class for an expanded clone.

clone_size	d_call	v_call	j_call	cdr3_nt	cdr3_aa
.	TRBD1	TRBV10-3	TRBJ1-2	TGTGCCATCAGTGAGAGGTCAGGGGGCGTCTCTAACTATGGCTACACCTTC	CAISERSGGVSNYGYTF
.	.	TRBV10-1	TRBJ2-3	TGCGCCAGCAGTGTTGGGGAATCAGATACGCAGTATTTT	CASSVGESDTQYF
.	TRBD1	TRBV29-1	TRBJ1-1	TGCAGCGGATCGGGACAGCAGAACACTGAAGCTTTCTTT	CSGSGQQNTEAFF
.	.	TRBV11-2	TRBJ1-1	TGTGCCAGCAGCCTGGGCAGGGATACTGAAGCTTTCTTT	CASSLGRDTEAFF
.	.	TRBV11-3	TRBJ2-2	TGTGCCAGCAGTCATGGGACCGGGGAGCTGTTTTTT	CASSHGTGELFF
few	.	TRBV2	TRBJ1-6	TGTGCCAGCAATCTAAGGGAGCGAACTTGGAATTCACCCCTCCACTTT	CASNLRERTWNSPLHF
.	.	TRBV11-2	TRBJ2-5	TGTGCCAGCCGGGGGCGGTCTCGCTACGAGCGGCAGTACTTC	CASRGRSRYERQYF
.	.	TRBV5-1	TRBJ2-5	TGCGCCAGCAGCTTCAACTCCGGGGCTCTCCAAGAGACCCAGTACTTC	CASSFNSGALQETQYF
.	.	TRBV19	TRBJ1-1	TGTGCCAGTAGTATATTTTACCGGGTTAGGACTGAAGCTTTCTTT	CASSIFYRVRTEAFF
.	.	TRBV6-5	TRBJ1-2	TGTGCCAGCAGTTACTCTTCCGACAGGAACTATGGCTACACCTTC	CASSYSSDRNYGYTF
.	.	TRBV7-2	TRBJ2-3	TGTGCCAGCAGCTTAACAAGAGTCACAGATACGCAGTATTTT	CASSLTRVTDTQYF
.	.	TRBV2	TRBJ2-7	TGTGCCAGCAGCATGAAAGGGGCAGGAGAGCAGTACTTC	CASSMKGAGEQYF
.	TRBD2	TRBV19	TRBJ2-1	TGTGCCAGTAGTATAGGGCTTAGCGGGGTCTACAATGAGCAGTTCTTC	CASSIGLSGVYNEQFF
.	.	TRBV5-8	TRBJ1-5	TGTGCCAGCAGCTCGGGTCGGGGGCCCGATCAGCCCCAGCATTTT	CASSSGRGPDQPQHF
.	.	TRBV6-6	TRBJ2-3	TGTGCCAGCAGTCTCGCGGATACGCAGTATTTT	CASSLADTQYF
.	TRBD2	TRBV13	TRBJ2-1	TGTGCCAGCAGCTGGACTAGCGGGAGGGCTATCGAGCGCACCTACAATGAGCAGTTCTTC	CASSWTSGRAIERTYNEQFF